This note documents a single TCR beta chain sequence. How the authors handled the data: For nucleated cells, counts were estimated from reference gene primer amplification. Assay used: immunoSEQ multiplex PCR; TCRdb lists only in-frame clones, some missing. Clonal size and the V and J genes are those of that table, whereas D and trimming came from the DNA. Of over 85,000 clones listed, over 75% are singletons. Germline values: CDR1 SNHLY, CDR2 FYNNEI. The CDR3 runs to 15 residues. The V gene lost 4 bases and the J gene lost 1 base, with 14 bases spanning the gap. This sample is drawn from a study of blood T cell repertoires in COVID-19. Overall study: Spain, Italy and the United States supplied samples that represented acute and convalescent COVID-19. T cells, B-cell-depleted T cells, or PBMCs supplied cDNA or gDNA.

Material for sequencing was peripheral blood. This sequence was found in a woman in her sixties or seventies with acute or convalescent COVID-19. The chain recombines TRBV2 with TRBJ2-7; maybe TRBD1 (5 bases). The CDR3 loop is CASSVVRAISYEQYF. CDR3 DNA: TGTGCCAGCAGTGTAGTCAGGGCAATTTCCTACGAGCAGTACTTC.